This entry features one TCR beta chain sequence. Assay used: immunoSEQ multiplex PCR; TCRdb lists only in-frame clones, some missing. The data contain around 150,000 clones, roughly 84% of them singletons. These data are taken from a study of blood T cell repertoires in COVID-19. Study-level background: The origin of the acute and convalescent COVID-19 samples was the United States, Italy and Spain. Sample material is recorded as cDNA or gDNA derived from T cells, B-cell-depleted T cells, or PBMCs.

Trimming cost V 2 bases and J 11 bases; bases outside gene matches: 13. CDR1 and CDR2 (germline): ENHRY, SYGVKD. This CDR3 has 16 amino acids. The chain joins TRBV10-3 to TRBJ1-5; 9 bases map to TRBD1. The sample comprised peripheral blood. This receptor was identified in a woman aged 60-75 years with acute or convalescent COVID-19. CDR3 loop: CAISETAPAQGATQHF. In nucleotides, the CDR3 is TGTGCCATCAGTGAGACGGCGCCGGCACAGGGGGCGACCCAGCATTTT.